This entry lists 18 T cell receptor beta chains sequenced from one sample in a study of T cells in women clearing cervical HPV infection. This table comes from immunoSEQ multiplex PCR, and its TCRdb copy is limited to in-frame clones, with some not included. The table for this sample gives some 46,000 clones. The source material was blood buffy coat. The source is a woman aged 18-69 years with a cervical HPV16 infection that either progressed to CIN3+ or cleared (not recorded which).

As concerns this clone: The CDR3 goes on 3 residues after the read ends, and that part is filled in from the germline J gene. The chain carries TRBV7-3 and TRBJ1-1; TRBD1 is a possible D gene (6 bases). This CDR3 spans 13 amino acids. Trimming stripped 4 bases from V and 4 bases from J, with 10 bases between. Per germline, CDR1 SGHTA and CDR2 FQGTGA. The covered CDR3 bases are TGTGCCAGCAGCTCCTCCAGGGGCACTGAA. Translated, it gives CASSSSRGTE. The whole CDR3 sequence is CASSSSRGTEAFF.

Comment on this clone: The read falls 3 residues short of the CDR3 end, and the missing part is taken from the germline J gene. The V and J genes are TRBV7-3 and TRBJ2-3; D remains unclear. Trimming stripped 3 bases from V and 0 bases from J, with 4 bases between. The CDR3 is made up of 13 amino acids. Per germline, CDR1 SGHTA and CDR2 FQGTGA. The sequenced part of the CDR3 DNA is TGTGCCAGCAGCTTTTCGAGCACAGATACG. Its protein is CASSFSSTDT. The CDR3 reads in full as CASSFSSTDTQYF.

Concerning this clone itself: The read comes to an end 3 residues before the CDR3 does, leaving the germline J gene to fill in the end. This chain uses TRBV29-1 with TRBJ2-2; 11 bases are shared with TRBD2. The CDR3 totals 13 residues. After removal of 6 bases from V and 6 bases from J, the junction contained 3 bases not matched to a gene. CDR1 and CDR2 from the germline V gene are SQVTM and ANQGSEA. CDR3 loop: CSVMGLAAGELFF. The CDR3 DNA, read in part, is TGCAGCGTGATGGGACTAGCGGCCGGGGAG.

A word on this clone: The read comes to an end 3 residues before the CDR3 does, leaving the germline J gene to fill in the end. The rearrangement joins TRBV2 to TRBJ1-4; D is ambiguous. The CDR3 totals 15 residues. V gave up 4 bases and J gave up 0 bases, with 9 bases separating them. Germline V gene lookup returns CDR1 SNHLY and CDR2 FYNNEI. The CDR3 protein is CASSGRAATNEKLFF. The CDR3 DNA, read in part, is TGTGCCAGCAGTGGAAGGGCCGCAACTAATGAAAAA.

Worth noting for this clone: The read falls 3 residues short of the CDR3 end, and the missing part is taken from the germline J gene. This rearrangement joins TRBV19 to TRBJ1-2, with D unclear. Trimming removed 7 bases from V and 7 bases from J, with 4 bases in between. From germline, CDR1 is LNHDA and CDR2 SQIVND (reference sequence). The CDR3 extends over 9 amino acids. CDR3 DNA, as far as it was read: TGTGCCAGTATGGCTGGC. This encodes CASMAG. The complete CDR3 protein is CASMAGYTF. Complete variable domain (other parts from reference TRBV19 and TRBJ1-2): DGGITQSPKYLFRKEGQNVTLSCEQNLNHDAMYWYRQDPGQGLRLIYYSQIVNDFQKGDIAEGYSVSREKKESFPLTVTSAQKNPTAFYLCASMAGYTFGSGTRLTVV.

Concerning this clone: Sequencing ends 3 residues short of the CDR3 end; the germline J gene provides the rest. V gene TRBV7-2 combines with J gene TRBJ2-5; 9 bases align to TRBD1. CDR1 and CDR2 (germline): SGHTA, FQGNSA. The CDR3 is made up of 14 amino acids. After removal of 5 bases from V and 5 bases from J, the junction contained 6 bases not matched to a gene. The part of the CDR3 DNA that was read is TGTGCCAGCAGCCAACGACAGGGGGGCGAGACC. This sequence encodes CASSQRQGGET. The entire CDR3 protein reads CASSQRQGGETQYF.

A word on this clone: The read stops 3 residues short of the end of the CDR3; the missing end is completed from the germline J gene. The gene calls are TRBV7-2 and TRBJ2-7; 7 nucleotides agree with TRBD2. Trimming cost V 2 bases and J 2 bases; bases outside gene matches: 3. Germline CDR1 and CDR2: SGHTA and FQGNSA. The CDR3 covers 14 residues. CDR3 DNA, as far as it was read: TGTGCCAGCAGCTTATTAGCGGGTCCCTACGAG. This codes for CASSLLAGPYE. The full CDR3 is CASSLLAGPYEQYF.

As regards this clone: The read gets to within 3 residues of the CDR3 end, and the germline J gene fills in the rest. The chain is built from TRBV29-1 and TRBJ1-1; perhaps TRBD1 as D (5 bases). Germline CDR1 and CDR2: SQVTM and ANQGSEA. The CDR3 has 13 amino acids. The ends were cut back, 1 base at V and 4 bases at J, with 10 bases in the middle. The DNA read from the CDR3 is TGCAGCGTTGAAGGCAGGGTCGTCACTGAA. The encoded protein is CSVEGRVVTE. The complete CDR3 reads CSVEGRVVTEAFF.

The CDR3 bases that were read are TGTGCCAGCAGCTTAATCGGGGAGGGCCACAATGAG. This codes for CASSLIGEGHNE. The full CDR3 protein is CASSLIGEGHNEQFF. The V gene is TRBV7-3, the J gene TRBJ2-1, with 7 bases aligning to TRBD2. The read gets to within 3 residues of the CDR3 end, and the germline J gene fills in the rest. Per germline, CDR1 SGHTA and CDR2 FQGTGA. The CDR3 spans 15 residues. Trimming at V came to 1 base and at J to 5 bases, leaving 5 bases not matched to a gene.

To note about this clone: The CDR3 is cut off 3 residues early in the read; its end comes from the germline J gene. The chain links TRBV7-9 to TRBJ1-1, with TRBD1 identical over 10 bases. V lost 5 bases to trimming and J lost 4 bases; unmatched junction nucleotides: 4. The CDR3 is 14 residues long. Looked up from germline, CDR1 is SEHNR and CDR2 is FQNEAQ (reference sequence). The sequenced part of the CDR3 DNA is TGTGCCAGCAGCCCGACAGGGGGCAGCACTGAA. This codes for CASSPTGGSTE. The CDR3 in full is CASSPTGGSTEAFF.

The CDR3 bases that were read are TGTGCCAGCTCGGACTACTTAGCCAAAAACATT. Its protein is CASSDYLAKNI. The CDR3, in full, reads CASSDYLAKNIQYF. The chain recombines TRBV6-2 or TRBV6-3 with TRBJ2-4, with TRBD2 as a possible D gene (6 bases). The read falls 3 residues short of the CDR3 end, and the missing part is taken from the germline J gene. Germline V lookup: CDR1 MNHEY, CDR2 SVGEGT. The CDR3 runs to 14 residues. Trimming removed 8 bases at V and 0 bases at J, with 11 bases between.

As for this clone: The sequence runs out 3 residues before the end of the CDR3; the remainder is reconstructed from the germline J gene. The V gene is TRBV5-1, the J gene TRBJ1-1; TRBD1 agrees at 7 bases. Germline values: CDR1 SGHRS, CDR2 YFSETQ. The CDR3 has 15 amino acids. V lost 0 bases, J lost 5 bases, and 7 bases stayed unmatched. Incomplete CDR3 DNA: TGCGCCAGCAGCTTGGAGCCCAAGGGGGCAACTGAA. This encodes CASSLEPKGATE. The full CDR3 is CASSLEPKGATEAFF.

Comment on this clone: The read finishes 3 residues shy of the CDR3 end, and the germline J gene is used to complete it. The gene calls are TRBV5-1 and TRBJ2-3; 10 nucleotides agree with TRBD2. This CDR3 has 21 amino acids. J was trimmed by 2 bases and V by 0 bases; bases with no gene match: 18. CDR1 is SGHRS, CDR2 YFSETQ, per germline. The CDR3 DNA, read in part, is TGCGCCAGCAGCTTGGGCAGCGGGGGGGCCGGTTCCCCACTCCTCACAGATACG. This sequence encodes CASSLGSGGAGSPLLTDT. The entire CDR3 reads CASSLGSGGAGSPLLTDTQYF.

Comment on this clone: From the germline J gene comes the end of the CDR3, since the read stops 3 residues before it. This chain connects TRBV5-4 to TRBJ1-1; D is perhaps TRBD1 (6 bases). CDR1 is SGHNT, CDR2 YYREEE, per germline (reference sequence). This CDR3 has 14 amino acids. V was clipped by 4 bases and J by 3 bases, with 13 bases between them. CDR3 DNA, as far as it was read: TGTGCCAGCAGCCTCCGGGGGGGCGACACTGAA. Translating it yields CASSLRGGDTE. In full, the CDR3 is CASSLRGGDTEAFF.

Partial CDR3 DNA: TGTGCCAGTAGTATCCCCGCAGAAAGACATAGCAATCAGCCC. It codes for CASSIPAERHSNQP. The full CDR3 protein reads CASSIPAERHSNQPQHF. This rearrangement joins TRBV19 to TRBJ1-5, with D unresolved. The CDR3 is cut off 3 residues early in the read; its end comes from the germline J gene. In germline, CDR1 is LNHDA, CDR2 SQIVND (reference sequence). This CDR3 is 17 amino acids long. Trimming cost V 3 bases and J 0 bases, with 15 bases left between them. Based on the CDR3 plus reference TRBV19 and TRBJ1-5, the full variable domain is DGGITQSPKYLFRKEGQNVTLSCEQNLNHDAMYWYRQDPGQGLRLIYYSQIVNDFQKGDIAEGYSVSREKKESFPLTVTSAQKNPTAFYLCASSIPAERHSNQPQHFGDGTRLSIL.

A word on this clone: The read terminates 3 residues before the CDR3 end, so the remaining end is supplied by the germline J gene. The chain uses TRBV2 and TRBJ2-7; 9 bases map to TRBD1. Per the germline V gene, CDR1 is SNHLY and CDR2 is FYNNEI. With V trimmed by 6 bases and J by 0 bases, 6 bases remained unmatched. CDR3 length: 15 amino acids. This CDR3 is CASSWTGVSSYEQYF. The CDR3 bases that were read are TGTGCCAGCAGCTGGACAGGGGTCAGCTCCTACGAG.

As to this clone: The CDR3 end is not reached by the read, which stops 3 residues before it; the germline J gene fills it in. The chain couples TRBV20-1 to TRBJ2-2; perhaps TRBD2 as D (5 bases). With 0 bases removed from V and 4 bases from J, the gap between germline ends came to 18 bases. Germline V CDR1 and CDR2: DFQATT, SNEGSKA (reference sequence). The CDR3 extends over 17 amino acids. The CDR3 is CSARDMARGLPTGELFF. CDR3 DNA (partial): TGCAGTGCTAGAGACATGGCCCGGGGTCTTCCCACCGGGGAG.

The CDR3: CAWNGGELFF. CDR3 DNA (partial): TGTGCCTGGAACGGCGGGGAG. This chain links TRBV30 with TRBJ2-2, with D unresolved. Read sequence stops 3 residues before the CDR3 end, and the germline J gene provides the missing end. The CDR3 is made up of 10 amino acids. The germline V gene encodes CDR1 GTSNPN and CDR2 SVGIG (reference sequence). Trimming stripped 4 bases from V and 7 bases from J, with 4 bases between.